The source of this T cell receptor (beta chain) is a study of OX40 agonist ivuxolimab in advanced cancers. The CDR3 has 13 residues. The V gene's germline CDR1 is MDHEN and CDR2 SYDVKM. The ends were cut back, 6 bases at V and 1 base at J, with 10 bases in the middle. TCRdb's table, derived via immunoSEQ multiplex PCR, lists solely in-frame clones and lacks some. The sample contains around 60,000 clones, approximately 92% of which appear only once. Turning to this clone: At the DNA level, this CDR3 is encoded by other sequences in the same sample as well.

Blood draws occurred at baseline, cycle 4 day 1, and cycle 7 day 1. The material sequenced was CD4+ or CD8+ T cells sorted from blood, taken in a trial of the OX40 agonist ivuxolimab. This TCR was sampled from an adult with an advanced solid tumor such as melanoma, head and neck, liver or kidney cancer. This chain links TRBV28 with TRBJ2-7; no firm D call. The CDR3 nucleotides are TGTGCCAGCAGCTTGGGTGGGTCCTACGAGCAGTACTTC. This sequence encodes CASSLGGSYEQYF.